This T cell receptor (beta chain) comes out of a study of cytomegalovirus exposure and HLA in healthy donors. Broader study findings: By HLA locus, TCR association rates varied in a later analysis, with DRB1 showing the most and HLA-C the fewest.

Comments on this clone: What it recognizes is unknown.

V lost 5 bases and J 6 bases, leaving 13 bases between the germline ends. CDR3 length equals 13 residues. The V gene's germline CDR1 is MGHDK and CDR2 SYGVNS. The PCR was carried out with 60 Vbeta primers and 13 Jbeta primers. Measured with immunoSEQ multiplex PCR; TCRdb has only the in-frame clones, and not every one. Among just over 150,000 clones, 80% to 90% were seen once, and the ten largest hold approximately 2%. Sequences were obtained from PBMCs. The rearrangement uses TRBV25-1 and TRBJ1-2, with D maybe TRBD1 (6 bases). The sequence came from a man between 18 and 29 years old in good health and CMV-seropositive. DNA of the CDR3: TGTGCCAGCAGTTTCCGACAGGCGGATGGCTACACCTTC. This translates into CASSFRQADGYTF.